Below are 8 T cell receptor beta chains sequenced from a single sample in a study of OX40 agonist ivuxolimab in advanced cancers. Here immunoSEQ multiplex PCR was the method, and the copy in TCRdb shows in-frame clones only, minus some. This sample has about 24,000 clones, with 65% to 90% found just once. The sequenced sample was CD4+ or CD8+ T cells sorted from blood, obtained in a trial of the OX40 agonist ivuxolimab. The source of these receptors is an adult with an advanced solid tumor such as melanoma, head and neck, liver or kidney cancer.

This chain links TRBV19 with TRBJ2-5; D possibly matches TRBD1 or TRBD2 (6 bases each). The J call could be wrong; TRBJ2-7 is a better fit for the DNA end. The CDR3 length is 14 residues. CDR1 is LNHDA, CDR2 SQIVND, per germline (reference sequence). The CDR3 loop reads CASSIGGREYEQYF. The CDR3 region has the DNA TGTGCCAGTAGTATTGGGGGGCGCGAGTACGAGCAGTACTTC.

The chain joins TRBV7-2 to TRBJ1-1; D remains unclear. Germline values: CDR1 SGHTA, CDR2 FQGNSA. The CDR3 is made up of 16 amino acids. The V end was cut by 1 base, the J end by 0 bases, with 12 bases between. This CDR3 is CASSLVSAVMNTEAFF. The CDR3 DNA follows: TGTGCCAGCAGCTTAGTCTCGGCGGTGATGAACACTGAAGCTTTCTTT.

This chain uses TRBV2 with TRBJ2-7; D unclear. CDR1 and CDR2 (germline): SNHLY, FYNNEI. Between the trimmed V and J ends, which lost 5 bases and 6 bases, there was a span of 20 bases. The CDR3 has 15 amino acids. The CDR3 DNA reads as TGTGCCAGCAGTAGTTGTGTGGTGGGGTCTTGCGAGCAGTACTTC. Translation gives CASSSCVVGSCEQYF.

This chain connects TRBV6-5 to TRBJ1-5; 7 bases match TRBD1. This CDR3 has 13 residues. After removal of 5 bases from V and 5 bases from J, the junction contained 3 bases not matched to a gene. Germline V gene lookup returns CDR1 MNHEY and CDR2 SVGAGI. The DNA for the CDR3 is TGTGCCAGCAGTCGAGGGACAGATCAGCCCCAGCATTTT. Its translation is CASSRGTDQPQHF.

This chain joins TRBV27 and TRBJ2-3; tentative D call: TRBD2 (6 bases). The V gene's germline CDR1 is MNHEY and CDR2 SMNVEV (reference sequence). V was clipped by 1 base and J by 5 bases, with 10 bases between them. This CDR3 contains 14 residues. The DNA for the CDR3 is TGTGCCAGCAGTTTATGGGGACTGAAAGATACGCAGTATTTT. Protein product: CASSLWGLKDTQYF.

The rearrangement joins TRBV4-1 to TRBJ2-4, with D perhaps TRBD1 or TRBD2 (5 bases each). Trimming removed 2 bases at V and 8 bases at J, with 16 bases between. CDR1 is MGHRA, CDR2 YSYEKL, per germline. This CDR3 is built from 15 residues. The CDR3 loop is CASSQKAGLGDIQYF. Here the CDR3 DNA reads TGCGCCAGCAGCCAAAAGGCCGGCCTGGGGGACATTCAGTACTTC.

The chain combines TRBV19 with TRBJ2-7; D unresolved. The CDR3 has 12 amino acids. V was trimmed by 6 bases and J by 5 bases, leaving 11 bases between them. CDR1 is LNHDA, CDR2 SQIVND, per germline (reference sequence). Here the CDR3 reads CASSPQADEQYF. The DNA of the CDR3 is TGTGCCAGTAGCCCCCAGGCGGACGAGCAGTACTTC.

The V and J genes are TRBV18 and TRBJ2-2; maybe TRBD2 (5 bases). Germline V CDR1 and CDR2: KGHSH, LQKENI. The V end was cut by 3 bases, the J end by 2 bases, with 10 bases between. This CDR3 comprises 15 residues. This chain's CDR3 is CASSPARDNTGELFF. CDR3 DNA: TGTGCCAGCTCACCGGCCCGGGATAACACCGGGGAGCTGTTTTTT.